This is a list of T cell receptor beta chains from one sample in a study of T-cell memory formation after mild COVID-19. TCRdb reanalysed the 5' RACE reads using MiXCR and keeps one entry per CDR3 protein. In the table there are 350,000 or so distinct CDR3 sequences, 10% to 15% of which are singletons. Specimen: PBMCs or a T cell subset sorted from them (not recorded which). These receptors were taken from a man younger than 35 who had mild COVID-19 (a few samples of this study predate the infection). Cell type and time point are not known. Each CDR3 is given with its conserved first and last residue. Fields, in order: clone size, D gene, V gene, J gene, CDR3 DNA, CDR3 protein. D genes are given only for firm matches. Expanded clones are given a class, and other clones once, few, many or no size at all.

clone_size: .
d_call: TRBD1
v_call: TRBV7-2
j_call: TRBJ1-6
cdr3_nt: TGTGCCAGCAGCTTATTCGTAGGGACAGGGGCTGATAATTCACCCCTCCACTTT
cdr3_aa: CASSLFVGTGADNSPLHF

clone_size: few
d_call: .
v_call: TRBV6-5
j_call: TRBJ2-3
cdr3_nt: TGTGCCAGCAGACCCGATGTAGGATATAGGGGCACAGATACGCAGTATTTT
cdr3_aa: CASRPDVGYRGTDTQYF

clone_size: few
d_call: .
v_call: TRBV5-1
j_call: TRBJ2-7
cdr3_nt: TGCGCCAGCAGCTTGCGAAGTACCTACGAGCAGTACTTC
cdr3_aa: CASSLRSTYEQYF

clone_size: few
d_call: .
v_call: TRBV6-2/TRBV6-3
j_call: TRBJ1-5
cdr3_nt: TGTGCCACCTCGACACTACGGAGCAATCAGCCCCAGCATTTT
cdr3_aa: CATSTLRSNQPQHF

clone_size: many
d_call: .
v_call: TRBV2
j_call: TRBJ2-2
cdr3_nt: TGTGCCAGCAGCTTGCTCGGGGCCCTGCCCGGGGAGCTGTTTTTT
cdr3_aa: CASSLLGALPGELFF

clone_size: few
d_call: TRBD2
v_call: TRBV5-1
j_call: TRBJ2-1
cdr3_nt: TGCGCCAGCAGCCCCGGGGGGGCCACGGTGTATGAGCAGTTCTTC
cdr3_aa: CASSPGGATVYEQFF

clone_size: few
d_call: TRBD2
v_call: TRBV7-6
j_call: TRBJ2-1
cdr3_nt: TGTGCCAGCAGCTTATATAGCGGGGGGGACTTTCCTGAGCAGTTCTTC
cdr3_aa: CASSLYSGGDFPEQFF

clone_size: few
d_call: TRBD1
v_call: TRBV29-1
j_call: TRBJ2-7
cdr3_nt: TGCAGCGTTGAATATCGGGCACCGGGACAGGGGACCTACGAGCAGTACTTC
cdr3_aa: CSVEYRAPGQGTYEQYF

clone_size: few
d_call: .
v_call: TRBV18
j_call: TRBJ2-1
cdr3_nt: TGTGCCAGCTCAGCCTCGTCCTGGGTACCGACACGATACAATGAGCAGTTCTTC
cdr3_aa: CASSASSWVPTRYNEQFF

clone_size: .
d_call: .
v_call: TRBV24-1
j_call: TRBJ2-6
cdr3_nt: TGTGCCACCAGTACTTCTTCTGGGGCCAACGTCCTGACTTTC
cdr3_aa: CATSTSSGANVLTF

clone_size: .
d_call: .
v_call: TRBV7-9
j_call: TRBJ1-6
cdr3_nt: TGTGCCAGCAGCCGCCTGCCGGACTATAATTCACCCCTCCACTTT
cdr3_aa: CASSRLPDYNSPLHF

clone_size: .
d_call: .
v_call: TRBV6-2/TRBV6-3
j_call: TRBJ1-5
cdr3_nt: TGTGCCGTCGGGGGGGCTGGGTTCGGAAGCAATCAGCCCCAGCATTTT
cdr3_aa: CAVGGAGFGSNQPQHF

clone_size: .
d_call: .
v_call: TRBV3-1
j_call: TRBJ2-7
cdr3_nt: TGTGCCAGCTCGAGCAGAATCGGCGAGCAGTACTTC
cdr3_aa: CASSSRIGEQYF

clone_size: few
d_call: .
v_call: TRBV28
j_call: TRBJ1-2
cdr3_nt: TGTGCCAGCAGTTTGGCCCTCCAAGCGTACGGCTACACCTTC
cdr3_aa: CASSLALQAYGYTF

clone_size: .
d_call: .
v_call: TRBV6-5
j_call: TRBJ1-4
cdr3_nt: TGTGCCAGCAGTGACGGTTCAACTAATGAAAAACTGTTTTTT
cdr3_aa: CASSDGSTNEKLFF

clone_size: few
d_call: .
v_call: TRBV5-1
j_call: TRBJ2-2
cdr3_nt: TGCGCCAGCAGCTTGGCCAGGAGAGGAGCCGCCACCGGGGAGCTGTTTTTT
cdr3_aa: CASSLARRGAATGELFF

clone_size: many
d_call: .
v_call: TRBV7-2
j_call: TRBJ2-5
cdr3_nt: TGTGCCAGCAGCTTAGTTTCGGGGCCCGAGACCCAGTACTTC
cdr3_aa: CASSLVSGPETQYF

clone_size: few
d_call: .
v_call: TRBV20-1
j_call: TRBJ2-1
cdr3_nt: TGCAGTGCCACCACTAGGAGTTTCGGCAATGAGCAGTTCTTC
cdr3_aa: CSATTRSFGNEQFF

clone_size: few
d_call: .
v_call: TRBV6-5
j_call: TRBJ1-6
cdr3_nt: TGTGCCAGCAGTACAGGAGGCGGATCACCCCTCCACTTT
cdr3_aa: CASSTGGGSPLHF

clone_size: .
d_call: TRBD1
v_call: TRBV5-1
j_call: TRBJ1-2
cdr3_nt: TGCGCCAGCAGCTTGGGTTGGACAGGGGGCCTTAACTATGGCTACACCTTC
cdr3_aa: CASSLGWTGGLNYGYTF

clone_size: few
d_call: TRBD1
v_call: TRBV6-5
j_call: TRBJ1-4
cdr3_nt: TGTGCCAGCACCTCCGGGACAGGGGGCGAAAAACTGTTTTTT
cdr3_aa: CASTSGTGGEKLFF

clone_size: many
d_call: TRBD1
v_call: TRBV19
j_call: TRBJ2-5
cdr3_nt: TGTGCCAGTAGTCCCGGGACAGGAACCCAAGAGACCCAGTACTTC
cdr3_aa: CASSPGTGTQETQYF

clone_size: few
d_call: .
v_call: TRBV7-6
j_call: TRBJ1-6
cdr3_nt: TGTGCCAGCAGCTTACCAGGCGGTTCACCCCTCCACTTT
cdr3_aa: CASSLPGGSPLHF

clone_size: many
d_call: .
v_call: TRBV29-1
j_call: TRBJ2-7
cdr3_nt: TGCAGCGTTGAAGGGGATTCCTACGAGCAGTACTTC
cdr3_aa: CSVEGDSYEQYF

clone_size: .
d_call: .
v_call: TRBV3-1
j_call: TRBJ1-1
cdr3_nt: TGTGCCAGCAGCAGATTGGACAGCAGGACTGAAGCTTTCTTT
cdr3_aa: CASSRLDSRTEAFF

clone_size: .
d_call: TRBD1
v_call: TRBV15
j_call: TRBJ2-3
cdr3_nt: TGTGCCACCAGCAGAGTGGGGACAGGGGACGCAGATACGCAGTATTTT
cdr3_aa: CATSRVGTGDADTQYF

clone_size: few
d_call: .
v_call: TRBV6-6
j_call: TRBJ2-1
cdr3_nt: TGTGCCAGCAGTATGGCGGGTAACAATGAGCAGTTCTTC
cdr3_aa: CASSMAGNNEQFF

clone_size: .
d_call: .
v_call: TRBV4-1
j_call: TRBJ2-1
cdr3_nt: TGCGCCAGCAGCCAAGATTGGGGGCCACGGTTCTTC
cdr3_aa: CASSQDWGPRFF

clone_size: many
d_call: .
v_call: TRBV7-9
j_call: TRBJ2-3
cdr3_nt: TGTGCCAGCAGCCGTGAGGGGCCGACCACAGATACGCAGTATTTT
cdr3_aa: CASSREGPTTDTQYF

clone_size: .
d_call: .
v_call: TRBV14
j_call: TRBJ1-2
cdr3_nt: TGTGCCAGCAGCTACCGGACCGACCGGGGCTACACCTTC
cdr3_aa: CASSYRTDRGYTF

clone_size: many
d_call: .
v_call: TRBV15
j_call: TRBJ2-1
cdr3_nt: TGTGCCACCAGTTTGGGGTTATTGGGCCCCGCGTTCTTC
cdr3_aa: CATSLGLLGPAFF

clone_size: few
d_call: .
v_call: TRBV9
j_call: TRBJ1-6
cdr3_nt: TGTGCCAGCAGCGTAGGGGAGGGGTATAATTCACCCCTCCACTTT
cdr3_aa: CASSVGEGYNSPLHF

clone_size: many
d_call: TRBD2
v_call: TRBV29-1
j_call: TRBJ2-5
cdr3_nt: TGCAGCGTTGAAGCGTTGTCTAGCGGGCTGGGCCAGTACTTC
cdr3_aa: CSVEALSSGLGQYF

clone_size: many
d_call: .
v_call: TRBV5-1
j_call: TRBJ1-1
cdr3_nt: TGCGCCAGCAGCCATGGGGGGGGCACTGAAGCTTTCTTT
cdr3_aa: CASSHGGGTEAFF